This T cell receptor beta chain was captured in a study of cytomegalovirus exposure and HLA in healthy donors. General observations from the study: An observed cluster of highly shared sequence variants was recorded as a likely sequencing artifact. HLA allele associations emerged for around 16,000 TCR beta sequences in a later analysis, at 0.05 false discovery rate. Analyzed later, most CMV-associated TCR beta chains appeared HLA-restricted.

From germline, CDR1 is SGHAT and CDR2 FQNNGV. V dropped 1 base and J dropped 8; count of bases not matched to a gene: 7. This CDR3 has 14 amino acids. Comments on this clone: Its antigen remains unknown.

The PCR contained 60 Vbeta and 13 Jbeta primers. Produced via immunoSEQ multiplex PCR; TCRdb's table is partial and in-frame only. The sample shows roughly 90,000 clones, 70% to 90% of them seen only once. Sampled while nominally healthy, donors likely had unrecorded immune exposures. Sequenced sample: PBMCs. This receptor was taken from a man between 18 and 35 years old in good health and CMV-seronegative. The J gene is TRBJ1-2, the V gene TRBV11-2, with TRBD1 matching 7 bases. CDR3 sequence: CASSLVTGMRGYTF. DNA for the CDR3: TGTGCCAGCAGCTTAGTGACAGGGATGCGGGGCTACACCTTC.